This TCR beta chain appears in the sequencing data of a study of blood T cell repertoires in COVID-19. Profiled with immunoSEQ multiplex PCR; TCRdb holds only in-frame clones, not every one. The data contain 210,000 or so clones, 85% to 90% of them singletons. CDR3 length equals 17 residues. With 0 bases clipped from V and 3 bases from J, the junction kept 6 bases outside the gene matches. Germline V gene sequence: CDR1 GTSNPN, CDR2 SVGIG (reference sequence). The TCR originated in a man aged 18-30 years with active or convalescent COVID-19. The source material was peripheral blood. The rearrangement links TRBV30 to TRBJ2-2; 11 bases agree with TRBD2. CDR3: CAWSVELAGAYTGELFF. DNA for the CDR3: TGTGCCTGGAGTGTAGAACTAGCGGGAGCGTACACCGGGGAGCTGTTTTTT.